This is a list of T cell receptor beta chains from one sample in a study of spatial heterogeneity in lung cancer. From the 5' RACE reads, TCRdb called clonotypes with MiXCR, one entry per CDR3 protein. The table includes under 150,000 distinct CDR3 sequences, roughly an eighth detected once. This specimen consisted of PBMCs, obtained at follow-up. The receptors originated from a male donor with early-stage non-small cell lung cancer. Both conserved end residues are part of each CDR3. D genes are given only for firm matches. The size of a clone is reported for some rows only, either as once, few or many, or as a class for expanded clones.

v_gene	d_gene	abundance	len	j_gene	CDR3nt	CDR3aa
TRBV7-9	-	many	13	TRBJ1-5	TGTGCCAGCAGCTTTAACGCCCAGAAGCCCCAGCATTTT	CASSFNAQKPQHF
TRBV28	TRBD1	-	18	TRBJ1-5	TGTGCCAGCACCTTAGAACCGGGACAGCTTTATAGCAATCAGCCCCAGCATTTT	CASTLEPGQLYSNQPQHF
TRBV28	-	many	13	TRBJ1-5	TGTGCCAGCAGAGTGACAGTCAATCAGCCCCAGCATTTT	CASRVTVNQPQHF
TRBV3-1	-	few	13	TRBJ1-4	TGTGCCAGCAGCCGAACGAAAGCCGAAAAACTGTTTTTT	CASSRTKAEKLFF
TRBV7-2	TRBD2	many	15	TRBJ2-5	TGTGCCAGCAGCCAACCGCTAGCGGGAGTAGAGACCCAGTACTTC	CASSQPLAGVETQYF
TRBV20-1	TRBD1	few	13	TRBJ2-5	TGCAGTGCTATCAGGGACAGCACCGAGACCCAGTACTTC	CSAIRDSTETQYF
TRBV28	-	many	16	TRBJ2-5	TGTGCCAGCAGTTTTGTTGGGGGCCGAGGGCAAGAGACCCAGTACTTC	CASSFVGGRGQETQYF
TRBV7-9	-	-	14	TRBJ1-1	TGTGCCAGCAGCTTATCAGGGGCGTACACTGAAGCTTTCTTT	CASSLSGAYTEAFF
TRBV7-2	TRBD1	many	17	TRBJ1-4	TGTGCCAGCAGCTTAGTACAGGGGGCGCGGACTAATGAAAAACTGTTTTTT	CASSLVQGARTNEKLFF
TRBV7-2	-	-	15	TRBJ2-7	TGTGCCAGCAGCTTAAGTGTCCAGGTGGGCTACGAGCAGTACTTC	CASSLSVQVGYEQYF